This TCR beta chain emerged from a study of spatial heterogeneity in lung cancer. TCRdb reprocessed the 5' RACE reads via MiXCR and lists one record per CDR3 protein. Found here are more than 2,500 distinct CDR3 sequences, 16% of them singletons; the top ten hold roughly 83%. The V gene's germline CDR1 is SGDLS and CDR2 YYNGEE. The CDR3 extends over 14 amino acids. Between the trimmed V and J ends, which lost 0 bases and 2 bases, there was a span of 6 bases. Noted time point: sample taken at primary tumor resection. Sequencing was performed on whole RNA extracted from tumor and nontumor lung tissue, or from frozen PBMC, and the material was left unsorted. This clonotype was counted many times.

The specimen comprised PBMCs, sampled at surgery. The TCR comes from a female donor with early-stage non-small cell lung cancer. The chain recombines TRBV9 with TRBJ1-3; D gene ambiguous. The CDR3 DNA follows: TGTGCCAGCAGCGTAGTCAGTACTGGAAACACCATATATTTT. Amino acid sequence: CASSVVSTGNTIYF.